The 32 T cell receptor beta chains given below trace back to one sample, sequenced in a study of T-cell memory formation after mild COVID-19. TCRdb recomputed calls from the 5' RACE reads with MiXCR, one row per CDR3 protein. The sample consists of around 300,000 distinct CDR3 sequences, approximately 14% of them appearing once. The specimen was PBMCs or a T cell subset sorted from them (not recorded which). The receptors stem from a man aged 18 to 29 who had mild COVID-19 (a few samples of this study predate the infection). Cell type and time point are not known.

This clonotype has ten or more counts. The chain recombines TRBV5-1 with TRBJ1-2, with D unresolved. This CDR3 contains 14 residues. CDR1 SGHRS and CDR2 YFSETQ come from the germline V gene. V dropped 3 bases and J dropped 3 bases, with 12 bases sitting between them. DNA of the CDR3: TGCGCCAGCAGCTACCCCGCCGGGGACTATGGCTACACCTTC. This codes for CASSYPAGDYGYTF.

This clonotype was seen a handful of times. The rearrangement joins TRBV6-1 to TRBJ2-2, with 7 bases lining up with TRBD1. Looked up from germline, CDR1 is MNHNS and CDR2 is SASEGT. Trimming removed 6 bases from V and 5 bases from J; junction bases left unmatched: 6. The CDR3 loop spans 14 amino acids. The chain's CDR3 is CASSLTGRTGELFF. The CDR3, as DNA: TGTGCCAGCAGCCTGACAGGGCGGACCGGGGAGCTGTTTTTT.

The V call is TRBV9, the J call TRBJ2-3, with TRBD2 matching over 7 bases. Germline V gene sequence: CDR1 SGDLS, CDR2 YYNGEE. V lost 3 bases, J lost 1 base, and 5 bases stayed unmatched. The CDR3 has 15 amino acids. CDR3 in amino acids: CASSGGSGGTDTQYF. The CDR3 DNA sequence: TGTGCCAGCAGCGGTGGGAGCGGGGGCACAGATACGCAGTATTTT.

V is TRBV29-1 and J is TRBJ2-5; the D call may be TRBD1 or TRBD2 (5 bases each). Trimming took 4 bases from V and 2 from J, leaving 14 bases between them. The CDR3 runs 14 residues. Germline lookup yields CDR1 SQVTM and CDR2 ANQGSEA. For the CDR3, the DNA is TGCAGCGTTGTAGAGGGGCGTCGTCAAGAGACCCAGTACTTC. Translation: CSVVEGRRQETQYF.

Ten or more counts support this clonotype. The rearrangement links TRBV12-3 or TRBV12-4 to TRBJ2-1, with unresolved D. The CDR3 length is 14 residues. Trimming shortened V by 6 bases and J by 3 bases, and 12 bases separated the two germline ends. CDR3 residues: CASSAYVDYNEQFF. Here the CDR3 DNA reads TGTGCCAGCAGCGCCTACGTGGACTACAATGAGCAGTTCTTC.

This chain joins TRBV5-1 and TRBJ2-1; the match to TRBD2 covers 10 bases. The length of the CDR3 is 16 residues. CDR1 SGHRS and CDR2 YFSETQ come from the germline V gene. V shed 4 bases and J 7 bases; nucleotides not matched to a gene: 11. CDR3 coding DNA: TGCGCCAGCAGCGCCTTCACTAGCGGGGCTGGAAATGAGCAGTTCTTC. Its translation: CASSAFTSGAGNEQFF. The full variable domain, in which reference TRBV5-1 and TRBJ2-1 provide the parts outside the CDR3, is KAGVTQTPRYLIKTRGQQVTLSCSPISGHRSVSWYQQTPGQGLQFLFEYFSETQRNKGNFPGRFSGRQFSNSRSEMNVSTLELGDSALYLCASSAFTSGAGNEQFFGPGTRLTVL.

This clonotype was seen more than once but under ten times. The gene calls are TRBV4-1 and TRBJ2-7; possible D gene TRBD2, 6 bases. From germline, CDR1 is MGHRA and CDR2 YSYEKL. The length of the CDR3 is 15 residues. V lost 0 bases and J lost 5, with 14 bases in between. DNA of the CDR3: TGCGCCAGCAGCCAAGAAAAGACTAGACTTAACGAGCAGTACTTC. The encoded protein is CASSQEKTRLNEQYF.

The genes are TRBV20-1 and TRBJ2-5, with D tentatively TRBD1 (5 bases). Germline V gene data show CDR1 as DFQATT and CDR2 as SNEGSKA (reference sequence). The ends were cut back, 4 bases at V and 5 bases at J, with 17 bases in the middle. CDR3 length: 14 amino acids. The CDR3 loop reads CSAIRGGPGETQYF. The CDR3 DNA reads TGCAGTGCTATAAGGGGTGGGCCCGGGGAGACCCAGTACTTC.

This clonotype was counted between two and nine times. The rearrangement uses TRBV6-5 and TRBJ1-4, with D hard to call. This CDR3 region has 14 residues. Between the trimmed V and J ends, which lost 4 bases and 5 bases, there was a span of 11 bases. From germline, CDR1 is MNHEY and CDR2 SVGAGI. The CDR3 DNA follows: TGTGCCAGCAGTTTCGACATGATGAATGAAAAACTGTTTTTT. Its protein is CASSFDMMNEKLFF.

V is TRBV20-1 and J is TRBJ2-1; D gene unclear. The germline CDR1 and CDR2 sequences are DFQATT and SNEGSKA (reference sequence). V lost 5 bases, J lost 5 bases, and 7 bases lay in between. The CDR3 runs 11 residues. Written as DNA, the CDR3 is TGCAGTGCTCCCCCTCACAATGAGCAGTTCTTC. Its translation: CSAPPHNEQFF.

For the CDR3, the DNA is TGTGCCAGCAGCCATCTTGGAGGAAATAGTGGTGCGGAGACCCAGTACTTC. Protein: CASSHLGGNSGAETQYF. The chain links TRBV9 to TRBJ2-5; weak D call: TRBD2 (5 bases). V was trimmed by 4 bases and J by 5 bases, leaving 24 bases between them. Germline V gene sequence: CDR1 SGDLS, CDR2 YYNGEE. The CDR3 contains 17 residues.

The sample holds many counts of this clonotype. The rearrangement uses TRBV7-3 and TRBJ2-1, with 14 bases matching TRBD2. The junction had 2 bases not matched to a gene; V was cut back by 5 bases and J by 8 bases. Germline CDR1 reads SGHTA; CDR2 reads FQGTGA. The CDR3 is 14 amino acids. CDR3 in amino acids: CASSPGLAGDEQFF. CDR3 nucleotide sequence: TGTGCCAGCAGCCCGGGACTAGCGGGGGATGAGCAGTTCTTC.

This clonotype was detected only a few times. A read error may account for a junction end that differs from germline. This chain connects TRBV2 to TRBJ2-7, with a tentative D call TRBD2 (7 bases). CDR3 length: 16 residues. Germline V gives CDR1 SNHLY, CDR2 FYNNEI. The CDR3 sequence: CASREDLGGLSYEQYF. CDR3 coding DNA: TGTGCCAGCAGAGAAGACCTCGGGGGGCTCTCCTACGAGCAGTACTTC.

This clonotype has a handful of counts. The chain combines TRBV5-8 with TRBJ2-3; D uncertain. The germline V gene has CDR1 SGHTS and CDR2 YDEGEE. V was cut by 3 bases and J by 0 bases, with 14 bases left in between. The CDR3 runs to 16 residues. The CDR3 is CASSSPSWASTDTQYF. The CDR3 region has the DNA TGTGCCAGCAGCTCACCCAGCTGGGCTAGCACAGATACGCAGTATTTT. The full variable domain, rest sourced from reference TRBV5-8 and TRBJ2-3, is EAGVTQSPTHLIKTRGQQATLRCSPISGHTSVYWYQQALGLGLQFLLWYDEGEERNRGNFPPRFSGRQFPNYSSELNVNALELEDSALYLCASSSPSWASTDTQYFGPGTRLTVL.

V gene TRBV15 combines with J gene TRBJ2-2; D ambiguous. This CDR3 contains 14 residues. The V gene lost 3 bases and the J gene lost 4 bases, with 9 bases spanning the gap. CDR1 and CDR2 (germline): LNHNV, YYDKDF (reference sequence). CDR3 region: CATSRFTSTGELFF. DNA for the CDR3: TGTGCCACCAGCAGGTTTACAAGCACCGGGGAGCTGTTTTTT.

This clonotype was found a few times. The chain recombines TRBV11-2 with TRBJ1-2; D remains ambiguous. Germline V gene sequence: CDR1 SGHAT, CDR2 FQNNGV. This CDR3 spans 13 amino acids. With 0 bases removed from V and 4 bases from J, the gap between germline ends came to 6 bases. The CDR3 region is CASSLDEVYGYTF. For the CDR3, the DNA is TGTGCCAGCAGCTTAGACGAGGTCTATGGCTACACCTTC.

Turning to this clonotype: A clone one base away is much larger, so this may be a read error. The chain employs TRBV7-2 and TRBJ2-2; 9 bases map to TRBD1. This CDR3 has 15 amino acids. Looked up from germline, CDR1 is SGHTA and CDR2 is FQGNSA. V lost 6 bases to trimming and J lost 3 bases; unmatched junction nucleotides: 5. CDR3 DNA: TGTGCCAGCAGATTACAGGGGGCGCACACCGGGGAGCTGTTTTTT. This translates into CASRLQGAHTGELFF.

The table lists this clonotype with many counts. Mismatch with germline at one junction end may stem from a read error. The chain employs TRBV7-7 and TRBJ2-5, with 9 bases aligning to TRBD2. The CDR3 runs 16 residues. Germline V gene lookup returns CDR1 SSHAT and CDR2 FNYEAQ (reference sequence). CDR3 DNA sequence: TGTGCTAGCAGCACTAGCCCGACTAGCGGAAAAGAGACCCAGTACTTC. It is translated as CASSTSPTSGKETQYF.

CDR3: CASSHATGESYTF. For the CDR3, the DNA is TGTGCCAGCAGCCACGCAACAGGGGAAAGCTACACCTTC. The J gene is TRBJ1-2, the V gene TRBV5-5, with 7 bases matching TRBD1. The ends lost 4 bases at V and 9 bases at J; junction bases unmatched: 9. This CDR3 has 13 residues. The germline V gene has CDR1 SGHKS and CDR2 YYEKEE (reference sequence). The variable domain in full, completed from reference TRBV5-5 and TRBJ1-2, reads DAGVTQSPTHLIKTRGQQVTLRCSPISGHKSVSWYQQVLGQGPQFIFQYYEKEERGRGNFPDRFSARQFPNYSSELNVNALLLGDSALYLCASSHATGESYTFGSGTRLTVV.

This clonotype was observed a handful of times. Here the CDR3 DNA reads TGCGCCAGCAGCTGGGGAACGACAGGGGTGAATTCACCCCTCCACTTT. Translated: CASSWGTTGVNSPLHF. The chain recombines TRBV5-1 with TRBJ1-6, with 8 positions matching TRBD1. After removal of 3 bases from V and 7 bases from J, the junction contained 9 bases not matched to a gene. The CDR3 is made up of 16 amino acids. Germline CDR1 and CDR2: SGHRS and YFSETQ.

This clonotype was counted between two and nine times. The rearrangement uses TRBV29-1 and TRBJ1-5; D is unclear. Germline-derived CDR1 and CDR2 are SQVTM and ANQGSEA. The CDR3 contains 13 residues. Trimming took 6 bases from V and 0 from J, leaving 9 bases between them. The CDR3 spells CSVDIGSNQPQHF. CDR3 DNA sequence: TGCAGCGTCGACATTGGTAGCAATCAGCCCCAGCATTTT.

This clonotype turned up a few times. The genes are TRBV7-9 and TRBJ2-3; TRBD1 matches 8 bases. In germline, CDR1 is SEHNR, CDR2 FQNEAQ (reference sequence). The CDR3 runs to 16 residues. V gave up 4 bases and J gave up 2 bases; unmatched junction bases: 8. The CDR3 DNA is TGTGCCAGCAGCTCCCCAGGGCAGGGGGCCACAGATACGCAGTATTTT. Protein product: CASSSPGQGATDTQYF.

Ten or more counts support this clonotype. The chain is built from TRBV12-5 and TRBJ2-5; no clear D. Germline V gene lookup returns CDR1 LGHNT and CDR2 FRNRAP. The CDR3 spans 11 residues. V was trimmed by 4 bases and J by 9 bases, leaving 9 bases between them. The CDR3 sequence: CASGSRTPQYF. The CDR3 DNA is TGTGCTAGTGGTTCTCGAACACCCCAGTACTTC.

The chain couples TRBV2 to TRBJ2-3; D ambiguous. The V end was cut by 7 bases, the J end by 0 bases, with 11 bases between. In germline, CDR1 is SNHLY, CDR2 FYNNEI. The CDR3 is 14 amino acids. The CDR3 region has the DNA TGTGCCAGCACAGAGTCAACTAGCACAGATACGCAGTATTTT. Translation gives CASTESTSTDTQYF.

Many counts were recorded for this clonotype. The V and J genes are TRBV2 and TRBJ1-6, with TRBD1 matching over 7 bases. Germline V gene sequence: CDR1 SNHLY, CDR2 FYNNEI. Losses at the gene ends were 7 bases for V and 5 bases for J; bases not matched to a gene: 5. This CDR3 has 14 residues. CDR3: CASKAGGNNSPLHF. In DNA, the CDR3 is TGTGCCAGCAAGGCAGGGGGGAATAATTCACCCCTCCACTTT. Based on the CDR3 plus reference TRBV2 and TRBJ1-6, the full variable domain is EPEVTQTPSHQVTQMGQEVILRCVPISNHLYFYWYRQILGQKVEFLVSFYNNEISEKSEIFDDQFSVERPDGSNFTLKIRSTKLEDSAMYFCASKAGGNNSPLHFGNGTRLTVT.

This clonotype occurred a few times. The chain uses TRBV12-5 and TRBJ2-3; maybe TRBD1 (5 bases). Germline CDR1 LGHNT, CDR2 FRNRAP. Trimming took 8 bases from V and 4 from J, leaving 25 bases between them. The CDR3 runs 17 residues. CDR3: CASSGPWGNSNSDTQYF. The DNA of the CDR3 is TGTGCTAGTAGTGGCCCCTGGGGCAACAGTAATTCAGATACGCAGTATTTT.

This chain connects TRBV5-1 to TRBJ2-5; 10 nucleotides agree with TRBD1. The CDR3 covers 15 residues. With V trimmed by 7 bases and J by 5 bases, 11 bases remained unmatched. From germline, CDR1 is SGHRS and CDR2 YFSETQ. The DNA for the CDR3 is TGCGCCAGCGCACTCGGGACAGGGGTCGTTGAGACCCAGTACTTC. Its translation: CASALGTGVVETQYF.

This rearrangement joins TRBV5-4 to TRBJ1-6; no reliable D call. The CDR3 runs 14 residues. Between the trimmed V and J ends, which lost 1 base and 7 bases, there was a span of 9 bases. In germline, CDR1 is SGHNT, CDR2 YYREEE (reference sequence). The CDR3 loop reads CASSLIEQNSPLHF. The CDR3 region has the DNA TGTGCCAGCAGCTTGATAGAGCAGAATTCACCCCTCCACTTT.

This clonotype was detected ten times or more. The chain is built from TRBV29-1 and TRBJ2-3; D possibly corresponds to TRBD1 (6 bases). The V end was cut by 7 bases, the J end by 1 base, with 12 bases between. Germline V gene sequence: CDR1 SQVTM, CDR2 ANQGSEA. This CDR3 has 13 amino acids. CDR3 loop: CSGARQGTDTQYF. CDR3 bases: TGCAGCGGCGCGAGACAGGGCACAGATACGCAGTATTTT.

This clonotype was detected ten times or more. The chain employs TRBV7-9 and TRBJ2-7, with 7 bases fitting TRBD2. V lost 5 bases and J lost 5; bases outside the gene matches: 18. The CDR3 spans 17 residues. Germline lookup yields CDR1 SEHNR and CDR2 FQNEAQ (reference sequence). The CDR3 loop reads CASSPGSSGLPGHEQYF. Here the CDR3 DNA reads TGTGCCAGCAGCCCGGGAAGTAGCGGGCTGCCCGGGCACGAGCAGTACTTC.

Ten or more counts support this clonotype. The chain uses TRBV7-2 and TRBJ2-3, with D perhaps matching TRBD1 or TRBD2 (5 bases each). CDR3 size: 15 residues. Germline lookup yields CDR1 SGHTA and CDR2 FQGNSA. V dropped 5 bases and J dropped 3 bases, with 15 bases sitting between them. The CDR3 reads CASSTGGGRTDTQYF. CDR3 nucleotide sequence: TGTGCCAGCAGCACCGGTGGGGGTCGGACAGATACGCAGTATTTT.

This clonotype has just a few counts. The CDR3 is CSASSGTLYGYTF. The CDR3 DNA follows: TGCAGTGCTAGTTCGGGGACCCTATATGGCTACACCTTC. This sequence joins TRBV20-1 and TRBJ1-2, with a tentative D call TRBD1 (5 bases). Germline V gives CDR1 DFQATT, CDR2 SNEGSKA (reference sequence). The CDR3 consists of 13 residues. V was trimmed by 3 bases and J by 5 bases, leaving 13 bases between them.